Each of the 28 T cell receptor beta chains below was sequenced from the same sample in a study of cytomegalovirus exposure and HLA in healthy donors. The PCR had 60 Vbeta and 13 Jbeta primers. The repertoire was sequenced with immunoSEQ multiplex PCR; TCRdb's copy has only in-frame clones and lacks some. Among almost 70,000 clones listed, around 66% were seen once. Sequenced sample: PBMCs. Receptors originate from a male donor in good health and CMV-seropositive.

This clone was counted a few times. The chain links TRBV7-2 to TRBJ1-1; 9 nucleotides line up with TRBD1. Losses at the gene ends were 6 bases for V and 6 bases for J; bases not matched to a gene: 5. This CDR3 region has 13 residues. Germline V gene lookup returns CDR1 SGHTA and CDR2 FQGNSA. The CDR3 loop is CASSGDRAPEAFF. The CDR3, as DNA: TGTGCCAGCAGTGGGGACAGGGCCCCTGAAGCTTTCTTT.

The V gene is TRBV9, the J gene TRBJ2-7, with D possibly matching TRBD1 (6 bases). Trimming took 4 bases from V and 4 from J, leaving 18 bases between them. CDR3 length: 15 residues. Per the germline V gene, CDR1 is SGDLS and CDR2 is YYNGEE. This chain's CDR3 is CASSRLGDTQYEQYF. The DNA of the CDR3 is TGTGCCAGCAGCCGCCTAGGGGACACCCAGTACGAGCAGTACTTC.

This clone was seen only a few times. The V call is TRBV28, the J call TRBJ2-7, with 10 bases aligning to TRBD1. The germline V gene has CDR1 MDHEN and CDR2 SYDVKM. The length of the CDR3 is 14 residues. Germline trimming cut 8 bases from V and 3 bases from J; bases unmatched to any gene: 7. CDR3 in DNA: TGTGCCAGCGGTCGACAGGGGGCCCGCTACGAGCAGTACTTC. This gives the protein CASGRQGARYEQYF.

The chain is built from TRBV21-1 and TRBJ2-1; no check of the table's D call, TRBD2, against the DNA was made. TRBV21-1 is labeled a pseudogene. CDR3 length: 15 amino acids. CDR3 in amino acids: CASSKKRPWGNEQFF. For the CDR3, the DNA is TGTGCCAGCAGCAAAAAGCGGCCCTGGGGCAATGAGCAGTTCTTC.

V and J are TRBV29-1 and TRBJ1-1, with D uncertain. The V gene's germline CDR1 is SQVTM and CDR2 ANQGSEA. V lost 5 bases to trimming and J lost 4 bases, with 11 bases between them. The CDR3 has 12 residues. The CDR3 DNA reads as TGCAGCGTTTACGTGGAGACCACTGAAGCTTTCTTT. The encoded protein is CSVYVETTEAFF.

The V call is TRBV7-9, the J call TRBJ1-2, with D maybe TRBD1 (5 bases). This CDR3 is 16 amino acids long. CDR1 SEHNR and CDR2 FQNEAQ come from the germline V gene (reference sequence). V dropped 1 base and J dropped 1 base, with 13 bases sitting between them. CDR3 residues: CASSLGPAQVNYGYTF. CDR3 bases: TGTGCCAGCAGCTTAGGCCCCGCACAGGTTAACTATGGCTACACCTTC.

In its sample, this clone was seen a few times. The gene calls are TRBV7-9 and TRBJ2-5, with D uncertain. The length of the CDR3 is 13 residues. The germline V gene encodes CDR1 SEHNR and CDR2 FQNEAQ (reference sequence). With 4 bases removed from V and 1 base from J, the gap between germline ends came to 7 bases. Written as DNA, the CDR3 is TGTGCCAGCAGCTCGGGTCTCCAAGAGACCCAGTACTTC. It translates to CASSSGLQETQYF.

A note on this clone: The same CDR3 can be traced to other DNA sequences in this sample. This chain links TRBV5-4 with TRBJ2-1; 7 nucleotides agree with TRBD2. The CDR3 loop spans 15 amino acids. Losses at the gene ends were 4 bases for V and 8 bases for J; bases not matched to a gene: 12. Germline CDR1 reads SGHNT; CDR2 reads YYREEE (reference sequence). Here the CDR3 DNA reads TGTGCCAGCAGCCACGCGCAGCGGGGTCGGGATGAGCAGTTCTTC. Its translation: CASSHAQRGRDEQFF.

The chain combines TRBV5-5 with TRBJ2-7; TRBD1 aligns across 7 bases. This CDR3 contains 14 residues. The V segment lost 4 bases and the J segment 4 bases; nucleotides outside the gene matches: 8. From germline, CDR1 is SGHKS and CDR2 YYEKEE (reference sequence). CDR3 in amino acids: CASSARQGGYEQYF. The CDR3 DNA is TGTGCCAGCAGCGCCAGACAGGGTGGATACGAGCAGTACTTC. Using reference TRBV5-5 and TRBJ2-7 for the parts outside the CDR3, the full variable domain is DAGVTQSPTHLIKTRGQQVTLRCSPISGHKSVSWYQQVLGQGPQFIFQYYEKEERGRGNFPDRFSARQFPNYSSELNVNALLLGDSALYLCASSARQGGYEQYFGPGTRLTVT.

This clone was seen a handful of times. CDR3 amino acids: CASSNREGNTEAFF. The CDR3 DNA sequence: TGTGCCAGTAGTAACAGGGAGGGGAACACTGAAGCTTTCTTT. The chain links TRBV19 to TRBJ1-1; D is perhaps TRBD1 (6 bases). Germline V gives CDR1 LNHDA, CDR2 SQIVND (reference sequence). The CDR3 is made up of 14 amino acids. Trimming left V 4 bases short and J 1 base short, with 10 bases between. The full variable domain, with the rest looked up from reference TRBV19 and TRBJ1-1, is DGGITQSPKYLFRKEGQNVTLSCEQNLNHDAMYWYRQDPGQGLRLIYYSQIVNDFQKGDIAEGYSVSREKKESFPLTVTSAQKNPTAFYLCASSNREGNTEAFFGQGTRLTVV.

The CDR3 loop reads CASRRGYTGELFF. CDR3 nucleotide sequence: TGTGCCAGCAGGCGGGGATATACCGGGGAGCTGTTTTTT. This chain connects TRBV2 to TRBJ2-2; tentative D call: TRBD2 (6 bases). V was pared by 6 bases and J by 5 bases, with 10 bases between. Germline CDR1 is SNHLY and CDR2 is FYNNEI. CDR3 length equals 13 residues. The full variable domain, rest sourced from reference TRBV2 and TRBJ2-2, is EPEVTQTPSHQVTQMGQEVILRCVPISNHLYFYWYRQILGQKVEFLVSFYNNEISEKSEIFDDQFSVERPDGSNFTLKIRSTKLEDSAMYFCASRRGYTGELFFGEGSRLTVL.

J is TRBJ2-4 and V is TRBV4-2; D possibly corresponds to TRBD2 (5 bases). The CDR3 contains 16 residues. Trimming shortened V by 1 base and J by 6 bases, and 16 bases separated the two germline ends. Germline V gives CDR1 LGHNA, CDR2 YNFKEQ. CDR3 coding DNA: TGTGCCAGCAGCCAAGTCGGTGGACTTGCGGGAAACATTCAGTACTTC. This sequence encodes CASSQVGGLAGNIQYF.

This rearrangement joins TRBV7-2 to TRBJ2-1, with TRBD1 matching 8 bases. The CDR3 runs 17 residues. J was trimmed by 3 bases and V by 5 bases; bases with no gene match: 12. The V gene's germline CDR1 is SGHTA and CDR2 FQGNSA. The CDR3 protein is CASSRPRTGRFYNEQFF. The CDR3 DNA follows: TGTGCCAGCAGCCGTCCAAGGACAGGGCGATTCTACAATGAGCAGTTCTTC.

This chain uses TRBV10-2 with TRBJ2-5, with a weak D call TRBD2 (6 bases). From germline, CDR1 is WSHSY and CDR2 SAAADI. This CDR3 has 13 residues. V lost 8 bases and J lost 5, with 15 bases in between. The CDR3 here is CASLKAGLETQYF. The CDR3 region has the DNA TGCGCCAGCCTAAAGGCGGGGTTGGAGACCCAGTACTTC.

This chain connects TRBV10-1 to TRBJ1-3; D is undetermined. V gave up 0 bases and J gave up 3 bases, with 18 bases separating them. The CDR3 sequence is 18 residues long. Germline loops: CDR1 WNHNN, CDR2 SYGVQD (reference sequence). CDR3 sequence reads: CASSESARNGESGNTIYF. In nucleotides, the CDR3 is TGCGCCAGCAGTGAGTCTGCGCGTAACGGGGAGAGTGGAAACACCATATATTTT.

This clone was found a few times. The sample carries other DNA sequences with the same CDR3. The chain recombines TRBV5-1 with TRBJ2-1; 14 bases agree with TRBD2. The germline V gene encodes CDR1 SGHRS and CDR2 YFSETQ. V was pared by 4 bases and J by 4 bases, with 4 bases of the junction left unmatched. The CDR3 runs to 16 residues. The CDR3 bases are TGCGCCAGCAGCAGACGACTAGCGGGAGGGTACAATGAGCAGTTCTTC. Amino acids: CASSRRLAGGYNEQFF.

The rearrangement joins TRBV10-3 to TRBJ1-2, with TRBD1 matching over 8 bases. Germline CDR1 and CDR2: ENHRY and SYGVKD. The V segment lost 9 bases and the J segment 6 bases; nucleotides outside the gene matches: 9. The CDR3 is 13 residues long. The CDR3 sequence is CAILVAGGNGYTF. The CDR3 DNA reads as TGTGCCATTTTGGTAGCAGGGGGCAATGGCTACACCTTC.

This clone came up a few times. This CDR3 is also generated by other DNA sequences in the sample. V gene TRBV5-5 combines with J gene TRBJ1-1; a weak D match, TRBD1 (5 bases). Germline lookup yields CDR1 SGHKS and CDR2 YYEKEE (reference sequence). Trimming took off 0 bases at V and 4 bases at J, with 10 bases between the two ends. This CDR3 spans 14 amino acids. This CDR3 reads CASSLGGGGTEAFF. The CDR3 DNA reads as TGTGCCAGCAGCTTGGGTGGGGGGGGCACTGAAGCTTTCTTT.

The J gene is TRBJ2-3, the V gene TRBV5-1; D possibly corresponds to TRBD1 (7 bases). This CDR3 spans 15 amino acids. Germline values: CDR1 SGHRS, CDR2 YFSETQ. With 4 bases removed from V and 2 bases from J, the gap between germline ends came to 14 bases. CDR3 DNA: TGCGCCAGCAGCCCGGGCGGGACAGACACAGATACGCAGTATTTT. This translates into CASSPGGTDTDTQYF.

The J gene is TRBJ2-5, the V gene TRBV6-5; no definite D call. The CDR3 covers 15 residues. Germline lookup yields CDR1 MNHEY and CDR2 SVGAGI. V lost 7 bases to trimming and J lost 1 base, with 16 bases between them. In nucleotides, the CDR3 is TGTGCCAGCAAAGTGACCGCTACTATCCAAGAGACCCAGTACTTC. Its translation: CASKVTATIQETQYF.

The chain uses TRBV6-1 and TRBJ1-2; D possibly corresponds to TRBD1 (6 bases). There are 14 residues in the CDR3. Deletions cut 6 bases from V and 3 bases from J, with 14 bases between. Germline V gives CDR1 MNHNS, CDR2 SASEGT. The chain's CDR3 is CASRGAREDYGYTF. As DNA, the CDR3 is TGTGCCAGCAGGGGGGCCCGGGAAGACTATGGCTACACCTTC.

The chain links TRBV4-2 to TRBJ1-1; a weak D match, TRBD1 (6 bases). CDR1 is LGHNA and CDR2 is YNFKEQ in the germline V gene. This CDR3 region has 14 residues. V lost 4 bases and J lost 5, with 14 bases in between. This chain's CDR3 is CASSRTGSSTEAFF. The CDR3 nucleotides are TGTGCCAGCAGCCGAACAGGGTCGTCGACTGAAGCTTTCTTT.

This chain links TRBV19 with TRBJ1-5; a weak D match, TRBD1 (5 bases). The V end lost 4 bases, the J end lost 0 bases, and 7 bases lay between the germline ends. CDR3 size: 14 residues. The germline gives CDR1 LNHDA, CDR2 SQIVND (reference sequence). The chain's CDR3 is CASSRQNSNQPQHF. Here the CDR3 DNA reads TGTGCCAGTAGTAGACAGAATAGCAATCAGCCCCAGCATTTT.

The V call is TRBV29-1, the J call TRBJ2-7; tentative D call: TRBD2 (5 bases). Per germline, CDR1 SQVTM and CDR2 ANQGSEA. V was trimmed by 3 bases and J by 8 bases, leaving 11 bases between them. The length of the CDR3 is 11 residues. The CDR3 loop reads CSVDLGSKQYF. CDR3 coding DNA: TGCAGCGTTGACTTGGGGAGCAAGCAGTACTTC.

J is TRBJ1-5 and V is TRBV7-2; D call uncertain. Germline CDR1 reads SGHTA; CDR2 reads FQGNSA. V was cut by 6 bases and J by 3 bases, with 9 bases left in between. The CDR3 extends over 13 amino acids. The CDR3 is CASRAGSNQPQHF. Here the CDR3 DNA reads TGTGCCAGCAGAGCCGGGTCCAATCAGCCCCAGCATTTT.

The chain is built from TRBV27 and TRBJ2-5; TRBD2 agrees at 15 bases. The closer fit of TRBJ2-7 to the DNA end suggests the J call may be wrong. Germline values: CDR1 MNHEY, CDR2 SMNVEV (reference sequence). The CDR3 extends over 15 amino acids. The CDR3 is CASSSGLAGGHEQYF. The DNA for the CDR3 is TGTGCCAGCAGTTCGGGACTAGCGGGAGGCCACGAGCAGTACTTC.

V gene TRBV9 combines with J gene TRBJ2-3, with 8 bases fitting TRBD2. Germline V gene sequence: CDR1 SGDLS, CDR2 YYNGEE. The V segment lost 5 bases and the J segment 2 bases; nucleotides outside the gene matches: 4. The CDR3 length is 14 residues. The CDR3 DNA reads TGTGCCAGCAGAGGCGGGGGGCCCACAGATACGCAGTATTTT. Amino acid sequence: CASRGGGPTDTQYF.

The rearrangement links TRBV29-1 to TRBJ2-5, with 12 bases matching TRBD1. CDR1 SQVTM and CDR2 ANQGSEA come from the germline V gene. This CDR3 has 12 residues. Trimming cost V 7 bases and J 5 bases; bases outside gene matches: 2. In DNA, the CDR3 is TGCAGCGGGGACAGGGGGCGGGAGACCCAGTACTTC. It specifies CSGDRGRETQYF.